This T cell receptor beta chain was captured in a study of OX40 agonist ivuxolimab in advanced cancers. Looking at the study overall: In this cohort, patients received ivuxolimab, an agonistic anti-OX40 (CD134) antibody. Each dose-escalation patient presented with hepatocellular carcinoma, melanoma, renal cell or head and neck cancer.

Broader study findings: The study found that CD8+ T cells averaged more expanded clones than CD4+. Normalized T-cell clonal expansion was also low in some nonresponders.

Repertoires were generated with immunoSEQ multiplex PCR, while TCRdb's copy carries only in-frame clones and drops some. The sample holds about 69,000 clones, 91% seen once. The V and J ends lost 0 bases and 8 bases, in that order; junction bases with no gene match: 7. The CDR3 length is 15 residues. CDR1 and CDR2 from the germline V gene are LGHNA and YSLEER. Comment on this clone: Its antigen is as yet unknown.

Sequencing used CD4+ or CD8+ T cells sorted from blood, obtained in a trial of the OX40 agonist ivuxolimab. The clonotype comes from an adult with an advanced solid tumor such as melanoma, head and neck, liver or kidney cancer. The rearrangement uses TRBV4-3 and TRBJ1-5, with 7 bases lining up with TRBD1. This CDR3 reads CASSQDGRGLEPQHF. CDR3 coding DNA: TGCGCCAGCAGCCAAGATGGTAGGGGGCTTGAGCCCCAGCATTTT.